The following is a TCR beta chain sequence with its context. Repertoires were generated with immunoSEQ multiplex PCR, while TCRdb's copy carries only in-frame clones and drops some. Among fewer than 150,000 clones listed, roughly 89% were seen once. Germline V CDR1 and CDR2: LNHDA, SQIVND (reference sequence). Trimming left V 3 bases short and J 5 bases short, with 17 bases between. The CDR3 consists of 15 residues. The entry originates in a study of T cell responses to AZD1222 COVID-19 vaccine. This sequence was found in an adult who received the AZD1222 COVID-19 vaccine. This chain links TRBV19 with TRBJ2-7, with D perhaps TRBD2 (5 bases). The sequencing used peripheral blood, collected 28 days after the second AZD1222 dose. The CDR3 loop reads CASSIGVSFKDEQYF. The DNA of the CDR3 is TGTGCCAGTAGTATCGGGGTCTCTTTTAAGGACGAGCAGTACTTC. Full variable domain (remainder filled in from reference TRBV19 and TRBJ2-7): DGGITQSPKYLFRKEGQNVTLSCEQNLNHDAMYWYRQDPGQGLRLIYYSQIVNDFQKGDIAEGYSVSREKKESFPLTVTSAQKNPTAFYLCASSIGVSFKDEQYFGPGTRLTVT.